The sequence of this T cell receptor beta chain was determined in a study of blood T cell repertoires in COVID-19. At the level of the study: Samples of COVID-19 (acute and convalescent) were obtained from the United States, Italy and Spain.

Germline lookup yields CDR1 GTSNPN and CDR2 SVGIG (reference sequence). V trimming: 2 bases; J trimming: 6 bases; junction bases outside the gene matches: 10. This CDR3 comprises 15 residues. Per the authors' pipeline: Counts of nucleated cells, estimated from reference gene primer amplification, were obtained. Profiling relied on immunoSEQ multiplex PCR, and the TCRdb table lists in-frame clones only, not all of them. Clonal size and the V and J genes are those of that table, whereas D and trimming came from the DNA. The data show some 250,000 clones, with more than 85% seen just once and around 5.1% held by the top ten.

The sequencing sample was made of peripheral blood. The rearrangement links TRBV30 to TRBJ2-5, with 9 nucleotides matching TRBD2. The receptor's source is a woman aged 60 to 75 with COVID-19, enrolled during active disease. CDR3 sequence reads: CAWSPSAGGQQTQYF. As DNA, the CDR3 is TGTGCCTGGAGTCCCTCCGCGGGAGGGCAACAGACCCAGTACTTC.